The 10 T cell receptor beta chains given below trace back to one sample, sequenced in a study of response to subunit inactivated influenza vaccine. TCRdb re-analysed the RT-PCR reads in MiXCR, keeping a single row per CDR3 protein. The profile covers about 780,000 distinct CDR3 sequences, with approximately 17% appearing a single time and about 11% taken by the ten largest. Sequences were derived from PBMCs from blood, sampled less than 6 days after vaccination. These receptors all come from a man aged 50 or older who received an inactivated influenza vaccine.

This clonotype came up a few times. J is TRBJ2-7 and V is TRBV29-1, with TRBD1 matching over 8 bases. CDR1 SQVTM and CDR2 ANQGSEA come from the germline V gene. CDR3 length equals 11 residues. V shed 3 bases, J shed 7 bases, and the junction held 2 bases outside the gene matches. The CDR3 DNA reads TGCAGCGTTGACAGGGGGCGGGAGCAGTACTTC. Its translation: CSVDRGREQYF.

The rearrangement joins TRBV3-1 to TRBJ1-1, with 10 bases identical to TRBD1. J lost 2 bases, V lost 4 bases, and 4 bases had no gene match. Germline CDR1 LGHDT, CDR2 YNNKEL (reference sequence). The length of the CDR3 is 15 residues. The CDR3 here is CASSPRDRGNTEAFF. The DNA for the CDR3 is TGTGCCAGCAGCCCGCGGGACAGGGGTAACACTGAAGCTTTCTTT.

This clonotype came up a few times. This chain links TRBV6-1 with TRBJ2-3, with unresolved D. V was trimmed by 5 bases and J by 2 bases, leaving 17 bases between them. CDR1 and CDR2 (germline): MNHNS, SASEGT. This CDR3 has 16 residues. The CDR3 DNA is TGTGCCAGCAGTCCCTTCGAGACTCGGTACACAGATACGCAGTATTTT. Protein: CASSPFETRYTDTQYF.

This clonotype has more than one count but fewer than ten. The gene calls are TRBV12-3 or TRBV12-4 and TRBJ2-1; TRBD1 is a possible D gene (6 bases). Trimming took off 6 bases at V and 5 bases at J, with 11 bases between the two ends. CDR3 length equals 13 residues. CDR3 DNA: TGTGCCAGCAGAAGGGACATTCACAATGAGCAGTTCTTC. This encodes CASRRDIHNEQFF.

Here the CDR3 reads CSGRTGVHEAFF. As DNA, the CDR3 is TGCAGCGGACGGACAGGGGTTCATGAAGCTTTCTTT. The chain is built from TRBV29-1 and TRBJ1-1; 9 bases are a match to TRBD1. Germline CDR1 SQVTM, CDR2 ANQGSEA. Trimming took 7 bases from V and 7 from J; bases not matched to a gene: 7. This CDR3 has 12 amino acids.

This clonotype came up a few times. V usage is TRBV7-3 and J usage is TRBJ2-3; D possibly corresponds to TRBD2 (5 bases). This CDR3 comprises 15 residues. V lost 4 bases, J lost 2 bases, and 13 bases lay in between. Germline CDR1 reads SGHTA; CDR2 reads FQGTGA. CDR3 loop: CASSSRGLTTDTQYF. In DNA form, the CDR3 reads TGTGCCAGCAGCTCCCGTGGACTGACCACAGATACGCAGTATTTT.

This clonotype was found a few times. V usage is TRBV7-9 and J usage is TRBJ2-2; D remains unclear. The CDR3 runs to 15 residues. The V gene's germline CDR1 is SEHNR and CDR2 FQNEAQ (reference sequence). V shed 1 base and J shed 3 bases, with 9 bases lying between them. In nucleotides, the CDR3 is TGTGCCAGCAGCTTAGAAGGGTTGGACACCGGGGAGCTGTTTTTT. It is translated as CASSLEGLDTGELFF.

This sequence joins TRBV20-1 and TRBJ2-3, with 8 bases matching TRBD1. The V gene's germline CDR1 is DFQATT and CDR2 SNEGSKA (reference sequence). The CDR3 length is 14 residues. V lost 4 bases and J lost 4; bases outside the gene matches: 7. CDR3 in DNA: TGCAGTGCTACCAGGACAGGGCAGGCAGATACGCAGTATTTT. Translating it yields CSATRTGQADTQYF.

CDR3 coding DNA: TGCAGTGCTAACCAGCCGTACATTGAAGATACGCAGTATTTT. Translation gives CSANQPYIEDTQYF. J is TRBJ2-3 and V is TRBV20-1; D is uncertain. V was clipped by 4 bases and J by 5 bases, with 16 bases between them. Germline V gene lookup returns CDR1 DFQATT and CDR2 SNEGSKA (reference sequence). The length of the CDR3 is 14 residues.

The V gene is TRBV20-1, the J gene TRBJ1-5; TRBD1 is a possible D gene (6 bases). Germline V gene lookup returns CDR1 DFQATT and CDR2 SNEGSKA (reference sequence). The V and J ends lost 6 bases and 4 bases respectively, with 19 bases between them. This CDR3 is built from 15 residues. The CDR3 sequence is CSAPPRGAGNQPQHF. The CDR3 DNA is TGCAGTGCCCCCCCCCGGGGGGCAGGGAATCAGCCCCAGCATTTT.